This T cell receptor beta chain was sequenced in a study of T cells in Graves' hyperthyroidism and ophthalmopathy. Study-level results: A median roughly six months before onset, the model predicted ophthalmopathy.

This clonotype came up many times. The antigen remains unidentified. TCR beta CDR3 regions were amplified from RNA transcripts. The TCR CDR3 was amplified in a first-round RT-PCR using the HTBI primer set. TCRdb recomputed calls from the multiplex PCR reads with MiXCR, one row per CDR3 protein. In the table there are about 530,000 distinct CDR3 sequences, approximately 17% of which are singletons. This CDR3 has 16 amino acids. V lost 5 bases, J lost 3 bases, and 20 bases lay in between. Germline assignment: CDR1 SGHAT and CDR2 FQDESV (reference sequence). The diagnoses drew upon clinical symptoms, serum thyroxine and TRAb, thyroid ultrasound and orbital computed tomography.

This receptor was identified in a woman aged 18-29 years with Graves' ophthalmopathy. The chain uses TRBV11-1 and TRBJ2-7, with TRBD2 as a possible D gene (7 bases). Sequenced: blood. The CDR3, as DNA: TGTGCCAGCAGCCCCTTCGGGGGAGGGGGATTCTACGAGCAGTACTTC. The encoded protein is CASSPFGGGGFYEQYF.